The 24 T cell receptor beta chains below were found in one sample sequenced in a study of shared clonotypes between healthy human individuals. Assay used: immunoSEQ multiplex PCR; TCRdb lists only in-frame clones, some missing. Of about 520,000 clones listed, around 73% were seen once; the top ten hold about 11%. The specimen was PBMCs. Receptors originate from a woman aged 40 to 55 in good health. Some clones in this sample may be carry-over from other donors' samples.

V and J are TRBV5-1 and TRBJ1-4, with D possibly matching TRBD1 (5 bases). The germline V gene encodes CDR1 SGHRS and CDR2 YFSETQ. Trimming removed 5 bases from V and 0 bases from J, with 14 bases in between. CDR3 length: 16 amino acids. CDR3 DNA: TGCGCCAGCAGAGGGGCGGCTCCTACAACTAATGAAAAACTGTTTTTT. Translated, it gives CASRGAAPTTNEKLFF.

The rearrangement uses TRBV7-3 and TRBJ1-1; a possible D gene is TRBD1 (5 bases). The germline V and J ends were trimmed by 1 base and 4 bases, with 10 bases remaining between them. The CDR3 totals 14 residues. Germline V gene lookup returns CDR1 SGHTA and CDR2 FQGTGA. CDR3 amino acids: CASSLNGGVTEAFF. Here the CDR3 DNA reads TGTGCCAGCAGCTTAAATGGGGGAGTCACTGAAGCTTTCTTT.

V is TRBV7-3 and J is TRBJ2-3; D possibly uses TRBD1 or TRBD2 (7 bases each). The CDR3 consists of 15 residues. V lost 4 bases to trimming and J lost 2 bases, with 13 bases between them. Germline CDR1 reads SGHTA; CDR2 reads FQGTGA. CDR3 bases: TGTGCCAGCAGCTCCAGGGGGGGCGACACAGATACGCAGTATTTT. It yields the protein CASSSRGGDTDTQYF. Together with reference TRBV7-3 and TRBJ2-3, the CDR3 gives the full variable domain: GAGVSQTPSNKVTEKGKYVELRCDPISGHTALYWYRQSLGQGPEFLIYFQGTGAADDSGLPNDRFFAVRPEGSVSTLKIQRTERGDSAVYLCASSSRGGDTDTQYFGPGTRLTVL.

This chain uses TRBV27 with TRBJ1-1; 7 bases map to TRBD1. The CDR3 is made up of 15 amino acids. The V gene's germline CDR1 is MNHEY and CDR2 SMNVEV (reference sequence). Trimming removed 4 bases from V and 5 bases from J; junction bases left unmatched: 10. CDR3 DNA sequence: TGTGCCAGCAGTTCCCACAGGGGTACGGGGACTGAAGCTTTCTTT. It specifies CASSSHRGTGTEAFF.

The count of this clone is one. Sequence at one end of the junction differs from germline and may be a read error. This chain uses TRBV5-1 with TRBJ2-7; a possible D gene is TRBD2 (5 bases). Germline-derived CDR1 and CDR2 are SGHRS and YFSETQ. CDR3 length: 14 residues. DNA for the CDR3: TGTGCCAGCAGCCCCGGGGAGTTTGCCTCCGAGCAGTACTTC. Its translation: CASSPGEFASEQYF.

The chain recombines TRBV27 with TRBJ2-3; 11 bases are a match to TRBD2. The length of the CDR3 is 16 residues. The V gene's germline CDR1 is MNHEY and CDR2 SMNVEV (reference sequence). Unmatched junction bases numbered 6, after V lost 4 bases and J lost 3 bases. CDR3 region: CASSSPRLAGTDTQYF. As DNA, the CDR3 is TGTGCCAGCAGTTCGCCAAGACTAGCGGGGACAGATACGCAGTATTTT.

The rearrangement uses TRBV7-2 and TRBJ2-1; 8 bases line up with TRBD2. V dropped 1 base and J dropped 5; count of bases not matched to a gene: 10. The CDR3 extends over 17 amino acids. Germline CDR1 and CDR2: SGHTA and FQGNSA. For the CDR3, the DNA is TGTGCCAGCAGCTTAGTGGGCTTGGCGGGAGGCCACAATGAGCAGTTCTTC. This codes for CASSLVGLAGGHNEQFF.

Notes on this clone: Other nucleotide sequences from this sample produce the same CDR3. The CDR3 protein is CATSRGGVSYEQYF. In DNA form, the CDR3 reads TGTGCCACCAGCAGAGGTGGCGTCTCCTACGAGCAGTACTTC. The genes are TRBV15 and TRBJ2-7; D gene uncertain. Germline CDR1 reads LNHNV; CDR2 reads YYDKDF (reference sequence). The ends were cut back, 1 base at V and 0 bases at J, with 7 bases in the middle. The CDR3 has 14 amino acids.

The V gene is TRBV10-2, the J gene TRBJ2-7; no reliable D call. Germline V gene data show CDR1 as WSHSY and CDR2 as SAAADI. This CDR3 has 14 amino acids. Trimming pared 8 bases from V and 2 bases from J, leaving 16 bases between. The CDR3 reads CASPWPWVAYEQYF. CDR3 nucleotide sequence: TGCGCCAGCCCGTGGCCCTGGGTGGCCTACGAGCAGTACTTC.

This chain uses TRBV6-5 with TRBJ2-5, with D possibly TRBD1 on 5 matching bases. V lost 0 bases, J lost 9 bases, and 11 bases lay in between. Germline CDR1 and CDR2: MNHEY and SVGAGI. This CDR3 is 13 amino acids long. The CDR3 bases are TGTGCCAGCAGTTACTCGACCGAAGGGGCCCAGTACTTC. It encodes CASSYSTEGAQYF.

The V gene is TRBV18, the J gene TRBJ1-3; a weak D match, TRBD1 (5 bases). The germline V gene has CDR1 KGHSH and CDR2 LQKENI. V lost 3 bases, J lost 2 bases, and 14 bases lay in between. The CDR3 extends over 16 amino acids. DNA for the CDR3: TGTGCCAGCTCACCTTCGGCGGGGCCTCCTGGAAACACCATATATTTT. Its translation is CASSPSAGPPGNTIYF.

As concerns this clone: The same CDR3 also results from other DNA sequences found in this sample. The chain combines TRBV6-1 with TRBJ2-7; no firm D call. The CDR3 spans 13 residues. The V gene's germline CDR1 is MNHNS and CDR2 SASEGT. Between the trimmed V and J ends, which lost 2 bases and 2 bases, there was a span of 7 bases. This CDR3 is CASSETGTYEQYF. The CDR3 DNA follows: TGTGCCAGCAGTGAAACTGGAACCTACGAGCAGTACTTC.

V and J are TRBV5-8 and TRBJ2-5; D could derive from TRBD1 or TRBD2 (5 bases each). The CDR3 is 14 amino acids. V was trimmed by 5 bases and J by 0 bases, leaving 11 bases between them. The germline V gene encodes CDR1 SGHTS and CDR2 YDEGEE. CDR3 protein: CASSHGTNQETQYF. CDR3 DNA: TGTGCCAGCAGTCACGGGACCAACCAAGAGACCCAGTACTTC. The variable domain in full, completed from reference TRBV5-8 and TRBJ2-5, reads EAGVTQSPTHLIKTRGQQATLRCSPISGHTSVYWYQQALGLGLQFLLWYDEGEERNRGNFPPRFSGRQFPNYSSELNVNALELEDSALYLCASSHGTNQETQYFGPGTRLLVL.

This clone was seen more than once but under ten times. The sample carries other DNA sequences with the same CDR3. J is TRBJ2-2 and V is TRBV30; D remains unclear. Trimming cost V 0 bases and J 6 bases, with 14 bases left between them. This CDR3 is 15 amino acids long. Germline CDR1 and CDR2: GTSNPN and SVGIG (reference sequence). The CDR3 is CAWSVGRAHSGELFF. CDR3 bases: TGTGCCTGGAGTGTGGGAAGGGCACACTCCGGGGAGCTGTTTTTT.

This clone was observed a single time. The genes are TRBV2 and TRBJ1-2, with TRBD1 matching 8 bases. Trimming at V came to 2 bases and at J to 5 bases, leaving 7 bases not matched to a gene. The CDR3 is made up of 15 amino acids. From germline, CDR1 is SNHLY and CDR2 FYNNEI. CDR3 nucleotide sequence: TGTGCCAGCAGTGAATTTGGCGGGACAGGATATGGCTACACCTTC. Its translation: CASSEFGGTGYGYTF.

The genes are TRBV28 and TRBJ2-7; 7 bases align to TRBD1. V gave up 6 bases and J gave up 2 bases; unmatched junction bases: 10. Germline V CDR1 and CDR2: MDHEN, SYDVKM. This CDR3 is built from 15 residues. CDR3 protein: CASSSPGTAAYEQYF. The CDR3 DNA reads TGTGCCAGCAGCAGCCCCGGGACAGCGGCCTACGAGCAGTACTTC.

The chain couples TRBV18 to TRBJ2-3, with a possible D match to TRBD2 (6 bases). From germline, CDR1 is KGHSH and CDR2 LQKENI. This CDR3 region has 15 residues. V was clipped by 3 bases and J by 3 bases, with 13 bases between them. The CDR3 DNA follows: TGTGCCAGCTCACCGGGCGGAGGGTTAACAGATACGCAGTATTTT. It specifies CASSPGGGLTDTQYF.

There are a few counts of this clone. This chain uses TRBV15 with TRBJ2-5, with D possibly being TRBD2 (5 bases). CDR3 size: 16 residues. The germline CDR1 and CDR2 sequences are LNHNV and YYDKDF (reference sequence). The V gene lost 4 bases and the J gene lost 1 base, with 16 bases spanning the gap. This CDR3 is CATSTWKLELQETQYF. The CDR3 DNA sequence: TGTGCCACCAGCACCTGGAAACTAGAACTCCAAGAGACCCAGTACTTC.

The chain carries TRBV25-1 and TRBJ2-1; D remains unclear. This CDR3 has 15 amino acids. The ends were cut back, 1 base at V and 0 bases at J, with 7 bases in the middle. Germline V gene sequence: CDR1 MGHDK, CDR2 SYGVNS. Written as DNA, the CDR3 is TGTGCCAGCAGTGAATTGGGAAGCTCCTACAATGAGCAGTTCTTC. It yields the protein CASSELGSSYNEQFF.

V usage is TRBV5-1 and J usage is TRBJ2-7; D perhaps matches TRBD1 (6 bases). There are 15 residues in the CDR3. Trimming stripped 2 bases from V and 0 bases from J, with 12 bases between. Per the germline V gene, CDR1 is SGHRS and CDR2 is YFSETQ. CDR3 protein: CASSFGDTASYEQYF. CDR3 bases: TGCGCCAGCAGCTTTGGGGACACGGCCTCCTACGAGCAGTACTTC.

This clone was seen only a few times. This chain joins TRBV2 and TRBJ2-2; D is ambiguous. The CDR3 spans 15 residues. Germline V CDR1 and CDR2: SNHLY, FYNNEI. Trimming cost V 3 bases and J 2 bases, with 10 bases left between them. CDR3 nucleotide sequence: TGTGCCAGCAGTGACACGACTCTTAACACCGGGGAGCTGTTTTTT. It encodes CASSDTTLNTGELFF.

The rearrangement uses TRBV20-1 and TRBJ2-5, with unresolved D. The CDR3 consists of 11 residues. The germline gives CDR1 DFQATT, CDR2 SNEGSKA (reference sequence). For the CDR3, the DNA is TGCAGGGGTTCTTTTGGCGAGACCCAGTACTTC. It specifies CRGSFGETQYF.

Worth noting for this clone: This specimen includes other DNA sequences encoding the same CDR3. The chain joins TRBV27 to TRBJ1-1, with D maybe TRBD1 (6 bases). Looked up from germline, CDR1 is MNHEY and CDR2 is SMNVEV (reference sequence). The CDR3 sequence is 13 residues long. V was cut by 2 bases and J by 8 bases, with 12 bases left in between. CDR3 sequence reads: CASSLRGSTEAFF. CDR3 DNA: TGTGCCAGCAGTTTAAGGGGGAGCACAGAAGCTTTCTTT.

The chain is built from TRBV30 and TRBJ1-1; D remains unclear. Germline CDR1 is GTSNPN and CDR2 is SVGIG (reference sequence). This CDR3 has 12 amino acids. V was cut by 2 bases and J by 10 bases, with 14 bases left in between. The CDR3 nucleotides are TGTGCCTGGAGTATATTGTCTGCTGGAGCTTTCTTT. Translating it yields CAWSILSAGAFF.